The entry below describes one TCR beta chain. Its specificity is unknown. Method: immunoSEQ multiplex PCR; TCRdb's copy keeps in-frame clones and lacks some. Here the sample spans approximately 1.5 million clones, approximately 98.5% being singletons. The sample belongs to a study of shared clonotypes between healthy human individuals. The CDR3 length is 13 residues. The germline V gene has CDR1 SGHNT and CDR2 YYREEE (reference sequence). The V end lost 4 bases, the J end lost 5 bases, and 10 bases lay between the germline ends. Findings and caveats of the study: What limited the represented genetic and exposure-history diversity was the small number of donors. Clonotype sharing across several donors was observed for around 5.1% of naive CD4 clonotypes.

This clonotype originated in a man younger than 45 in good health. The J gene is TRBJ2-1, the V gene TRBV5-4; D might be TRBD2 (6 bases). Material: naive CD4+ T cells sorted from blood. The subset: CD45RA+ positively selected. CDR3 nucleotides: TGTGCCAGCAGCCAACGGACTAACAATGAGCAGTTCTTC. Translated, it gives CASSQRTNNEQFF.